These 28 T cell receptor beta chains came from one sample sequenced in a study of T cells after yellow fever vaccination. TCRdb recomputed calls from the 5' RACE reads with MiXCR, one row per CDR3 protein. The repertoire holds about 330,000 distinct CDR3 sequences, with 4.1% as singletons. This specimen consisted of PBMCs, obtained 5 days after the yellow fever booster vaccination. The receptors originated from a man in his late teens or twenties who received the YFV17D yellow fever vaccine.

This clonotype was counted only a few times. This chain links TRBV18 with TRBJ2-7; TRBD2 matches 7 bases. This CDR3 has 17 residues. CDR1 is KGHSH, CDR2 LQKENI, per germline. The J segment lost 0 bases and the V segment lost 3 bases, leaving 11 bases of the junction unmatched. The CDR3 sequence: CASSPSTSRTSSYEQYF. DNA of the CDR3: TGTGCCAGCTCACCCTCGACTAGCCGAACCAGCTCCTACGAGCAGTACTTC.

The V gene is TRBV5-6, the J gene TRBJ2-1; D possibly corresponds to TRBD2 (6 bases). CDR3 size: 17 residues. Germline CDR1 and CDR2: SGHDT and YYEEEE. Trimming cost V 0 bases and J 2 bases, with 15 bases left between them. As DNA, the CDR3 is TGTGCCAGCAGCTTGGTGGGCCCGGGAGTGCCCTACAATGAGCAGTTCTTC. It translates to CASSLVGPGVPYNEQFF.

V is TRBV4-1 and J is TRBJ1-2, with a possible D match to TRBD1 (5 bases). V was pared by 3 bases and J by 1 base, with 18 bases between. The germline V gene has CDR1 MGHRA and CDR2 YSYEKL. This CDR3 has 17 residues. Here the CDR3 DNA reads TGCGCCAGCAGCCATGGCCGGGATCAGGGCATTAACTATGGCTACACCTTC. Its protein product is CASSHGRDQGINYGYTF.

The chain carries TRBV6-5 and TRBJ1-2; D might be TRBD1 (6 bases). CDR3 length: 17 amino acids. The V end was cut by 0 bases, the J end by 7 bases, with 21 bases between. Germline-derived CDR1 and CDR2 are MNHEY and SVGAGI. In DNA form, the CDR3 reads TGTGCCAGCAGTTACTCGGGGGGGGCGATGACATTACGTGGCTACACCTTC. This gives the protein CASSYSGGAMTLRGYTF.

This clonotype was seen more than once but under ten times. This rearrangement joins TRBV15 to TRBJ2-2; D is ambiguous. The CDR3 has 14 amino acids. Trimming left V 2 bases short and J 1 base short, with 5 bases between. CDR1 and CDR2 from the germline V gene are LNHNV and YYDKDF (reference sequence). The CDR3 here is CATSRKRNTGELFF. The CDR3 DNA is TGTGCCACCAGCAGAAAAAGGAACACCGGGGAGCTGTTTTTT.

This sequence joins TRBV27 and TRBJ1-1; D is perhaps TRBD1 (6 bases). The CDR3 runs to 14 residues. The ends were cut back, 5 bases at V and 6 bases at J, with 16 bases in the middle. Germline V lookup: CDR1 MNHEY, CDR2 SMNVEV (reference sequence). The CDR3 protein is CASSGLSEGAEAFF. In nucleotides, the CDR3 is TGTGCCAGCAGTGGACTGTCTGAGGGGGCTGAAGCTTTCTTT.

In this sample, this clonotype turned up many times. The chain couples TRBV5-1 to TRBJ2-2; possibly TRBD1 for D (6 bases). The CDR3 loop spans 14 amino acids. The V gene's germline CDR1 is SGHRS and CDR2 YFSETQ. Trimming shortened V by 5 bases and J by 0 bases, and 8 bases separated the two germline ends. The CDR3 bases are TGCGCCAGCAGGGGGGCTGCGAACACCGGGGAGCTGTTTTTT. Translation: CASRGAANTGELFF.

This clonotype was counted a few times. This chain links TRBV19 with TRBJ2-7; TRBD2 is a possible D gene (6 bases). The germline V gene has CDR1 LNHDA and CDR2 SQIVND (reference sequence). V lost 1 base to trimming and J lost 5 bases, with 18 bases between them. This CDR3 is built from 16 residues. The CDR3 DNA follows: TGTGCCAGTAGTATAGGAGGGAGGAGACCCCCGGACGAGCAGTACTTC. It encodes CASSIGGRRPPDEQYF. Complete variable domain (other parts from reference TRBV19 and TRBJ2-7): DGGITQSPKYLFRKEGQNVTLSCEQNLNHDAMYWYRQDPGQGLRLIYYSQIVNDFQKGDIAEGYSVSREKKESFPLTVTSAQKNPTAFYLCASSIGGRRPPDEQYFGPGTRLTVT.

This clonotype came up many times. This chain connects TRBV5-1 to TRBJ2-1, with no clear D. Germline CDR1 is SGHRS and CDR2 is YFSETQ. V lost 0 bases and J 9 bases, leaving 10 bases between the germline ends. The CDR3 consists of 13 residues. CDR3 protein: CASSLEGFGEQFF. The CDR3 bases are TGCGCCAGCAGCTTGGAAGGGTTCGGTGAGCAGTTCTTC. The full variable domain, with the rest looked up from reference TRBV5-1 and TRBJ2-1, is KAGVTQTPRYLIKTRGQQVTLSCSPISGHRSVSWYQQTPGQGLQFLFEYFSETQRNKGNFPGRFSGRQFSNSRSEMNVSTLELGDSALYLCASSLEGFGEQFFGPGTRLTVL.

The chain couples TRBV4-3 to TRBJ1-1; D gene unclear. The CDR3 spans 14 residues. V was cut by 4 bases and J by 0 bases, with 9 bases left in between. The germline CDR1 and CDR2 sequences are LGHNA and YSLEER. The CDR3 is CASSPLRVNTEAFF. The CDR3 nucleotides read TGCGCCAGCAGCCCGCTCCGCGTGAACACTGAAGCTTTCTTT.

V is TRBV29-1 and J is TRBJ1-4, with D uncertain. In germline, CDR1 is SQVTM, CDR2 ANQGSEA. The CDR3 covers 13 residues. The V end lost 4 bases, the J end lost 7 bases, and 13 bases lay between the germline ends. CDR3 DNA sequence: TGCAGCGTTGGAGATCCGCATACTGAAAAACTGTTTTTT. Amino acid sequence: CSVGDPHTEKLFF. Full variable domain (outside the CDR3, taken from reference TRBV29-1 and TRBJ1-4): SAVISQKPSRDICQRGTSLTIQCQVDSQVTMMFWYRQQPGQSLTLIATANQGSEATYESGFVIDKFPISRPNLTFSTLTVSNMSPEDSSIYLCSVGDPHTEKLFFGSGTQLSVL.

This clonotype was seen a few times. The chain combines TRBV3-1 with TRBJ1-1, with a weak D call TRBD1 (5 bases). V lost 6 bases to trimming and J lost 0 bases, with 17 bases between them. This CDR3 is built from 16 residues. Germline V gene data show CDR1 as LGHDT and CDR2 as YNNKEL (reference sequence). CDR3 sequence: CASRASERGVNTEAFF. The CDR3 coding sequence is TGTGCCAGCAGAGCTAGCGAGCGAGGGGTGAACACTGAAGCTTTCTTT.

The chain links TRBV30 to TRBJ2-1; unclear D gene. V lost 0 bases and J lost 4, with 7 bases in between. The CDR3 contains 13 residues. The germline V gene encodes CDR1 GTSNPN and CDR2 SVGIG (reference sequence). The CDR3 DNA reads as TGTGCCTGGAGTGTGGGCGGTTACAATGAGCAGTTCTTC. Translated: CAWSVGGYNEQFF.

V and J are TRBV7-7 and TRBJ2-5; the D gene is possibly TRBD2 (7 bases). Germline-derived CDR1 and CDR2 are SSHAT and FNYEAQ (reference sequence). Trimming took off 1 base at V and 4 bases at J, with 16 bases between the two ends. The CDR3 loop spans 16 amino acids. As DNA, the CDR3 is TGTGCCAGCAGCTTAGTGGGGGGGGCCGGCGGAGAGACCCAGTACTTC. As protein: CASSLVGGAGGETQYF.

This clonotype was observed many times. This sequence joins TRBV24-1 and TRBJ1-4; 7 bases fit TRBD1. CDR3 length: 15 residues. The V gene's germline CDR1 is KGHDR and CDR2 SFDVKD. Losses at the gene ends were 11 bases for V and 0 bases for J; bases not matched to a gene: 8. CDR3 residues: CASRQGYATNEKLFF. DNA for the CDR3: TGTGCCAGCAGACAGGGCTATGCAACTAATGAAAAACTGTTTTTT.

This clonotype was picked up a small number of times. This chain joins TRBV12-5 and TRBJ1-2; 8 nucleotides match TRBD1. Germline-derived CDR1 and CDR2 are LGHNT and FRNRAP. V lost 4 bases and J lost 4; bases outside the gene matches: 11. This CDR3 has 16 residues. This CDR3 reads CASGYPSGQGAYGYTF. Written as DNA, the CDR3 is TGTGCTAGTGGTTACCCCTCTGGACAGGGCGCCTATGGCTACACCTTC.

This clonotype occurred many times. The rearrangement joins TRBV5-6 to TRBJ2-4; D is unclear. The germline V and J ends were trimmed by 3 bases and 0 bases, with 7 bases remaining between them. The CDR3 loop spans 14 amino acids. Germline lookup yields CDR1 SGHDT and CDR2 YYEEEE. In nucleotides, the CDR3 is TGTGCCAGCAGCTACGAAGTAGCCAAAAACATTCAGTACTTC. The encoded protein is CASSYEVAKNIQYF. The variable domain in full, completed from reference TRBV5-6 and TRBJ2-4, reads DAGVTQSPTHLIKTRGQQVTLRCSPKSGHDTVSWYQQALGQGPQFIFQYYEEEERQRGNFPDRFSGHQFPNYSSELNVNALLLGDSALYLCASSYEVAKNIQYFGAGTRLSVL.

This chain connects TRBV6-2 or TRBV6-3 to TRBJ2-1; D is uncertain. Trimming shortened V by 7 bases and J by 8 bases, and 15 bases separated the two germline ends. The CDR3 has 13 residues. Per the germline V gene, CDR1 is MNHEY and CDR2 is SVGEGT. The CDR3 region is CASNPAAADEQFF. CDR3 in DNA: TGTGCCAGCAACCCCGCGGCTGCGGATGAGCAGTTCTTC.

This clonotype was observed many times. J is TRBJ2-1 and V is TRBV20-1, with a weak D call TRBD2 (5 bases). This CDR3 region has 14 residues. V lost 4 bases and J 0 bases, leaving 10 bases between the germline ends. CDR1 and CDR2 from the germline V gene are DFQATT and SNEGSKA (reference sequence). The DNA for the CDR3 is TGCAGTGCTATCGGGGAGAGCTCCTACAATGAGCAGTTCTTC. Amino acids: CSAIGESSYNEQFF.

This clonotype showed up just a few times. The chain links TRBV6-6 to TRBJ1-1, with D perhaps matching TRBD1 (5 bases). CDR3 length equals 13 residues. CDR1 and CDR2 from the germline V gene are MNHNY and SVGAGI (reference sequence). Trimming stripped 7 bases from V and 5 bases from J, with 14 bases between. CDR3: CASTTTGGTEAFF. The CDR3 nucleotides read TGTGCCAGCACCACGACCGGGGGAACTGAAGCTTTCTTT.

This clonotype has only a few counts. The V and J genes are TRBV20-1 and TRBJ2-7; 10 nucleotides agree with TRBD2. The germline CDR1 and CDR2 sequences are DFQATT and SNEGSKA (reference sequence). CDR3 size: 13 residues. The ends lost 4 bases at V and 2 bases at J; junction bases unmatched: 2. The CDR3 region is CSAIAGGTYEQYF. The CDR3 DNA reads as TGCAGTGCTATAGCGGGGGGAACCTACGAGCAGTACTTC.

The chain uses TRBV9 and TRBJ2-7; either TRBD1 or TRBD2 may supply D (6 bases each). This CDR3 is 15 amino acids long. Germline V gives CDR1 SGDLS, CDR2 YYNGEE. V gave up 0 bases and J gave up 2 bases, with 12 bases separating them. The CDR3 reads CASSVDGGSAYEQYF. The CDR3 region has the DNA TGTGCCAGCAGCGTAGACGGGGGCAGCGCCTACGAGCAGTACTTC. Full variable domain (remainder filled in from reference TRBV9 and TRBJ2-7): DSGVTQTPKHLITATGQRVTLRCSPRSGDLSVYWYQQSLDQGLQFLIQYYNGEERAKGNILERFSAQQFPDLHSELNLSSLELGDSALYFCASSVDGGSAYEQYFGPGTRLTVT.

The chain is built from TRBV19 and TRBJ1-5; no clear D. CDR3 length: 15 residues. In germline, CDR1 is LNHDA, CDR2 SQIVND (reference sequence). The V gene lost 3 bases and the J gene lost 2 bases, with 11 bases spanning the gap. CDR3 loop: CASSIVPGGNQPQHF. The CDR3 nucleotides are TGTGCCAGTAGTATTGTCCCCGGGGGCAATCAGCCCCAGCATTTT.

This clonotype showed up just a few times. J is TRBJ2-5 and V is TRBV29-1; D not resolved. CDR3 size: 12 residues. Trimming stripped 7 bases from V and 5 bases from J, with 14 bases between. Germline CDR1 SQVTM, CDR2 ANQGSEA. This CDR3 is CSADLLGETQYF. The DNA for the CDR3 is TGCAGCGCCGACCTGCTTGGGGAGACCCAGTACTTC.

In its sample, this clonotype was seen a few times. The J gene is TRBJ2-3, the V gene TRBV9; no reliable D call. CDR3 length: 13 amino acids. Trimming stripped 3 bases from V and 0 bases from J, with 5 bases between. Germline V lookup: CDR1 SGDLS, CDR2 YYNGEE. The CDR3 region is CASSAPSTDTQYF. CDR3 nucleotide sequence: TGTGCCAGCAGCGCCCCCAGCACAGATACGCAGTATTTT.

There are many counts of this clonotype. V is TRBV4-2 and J is TRBJ1-4; no definite D call. Trimming shortened V by 0 bases and J by 14 bases, and 16 bases separated the two germline ends. Per germline, CDR1 LGHNA and CDR2 YNFKEQ. This CDR3 region has 14 residues. CDR3 sequence (DNA): TGTGCCAGCAGCCAAGATGGCAGGCCCAGGAACCTGTTTTTT. Encoded protein: CASSQDGRPRNLFF.

This clonotype has just a few counts. The genes are TRBV4-1 and TRBJ1-4; D is uncertain. V was shortened by 5 bases and J by 3 bases, with 10 bases between the two germline ends. In germline, CDR1 is MGHRA, CDR2 YSYEKL. This CDR3 spans 14 amino acids. DNA for the CDR3: TGCGCCAGCAGCTTCCTAGGATCTAATGAAAAACTGTTTTTT. Its translation is CASSFLGSNEKLFF.

This clonotype was seen at least ten times. The rearrangement links TRBV20-1 to TRBJ2-7; D uncertain. V was shortened by 0 bases and J by 5 bases, with 14 bases between the two germline ends. The CDR3 is made up of 14 amino acids. From germline, CDR1 is DFQATT and CDR2 SNEGSKA (reference sequence). The CDR3 sequence is CSARDQERADEQYF. The CDR3 bases are TGCAGTGCTAGAGATCAGGAAAGGGCCGACGAGCAGTACTTC.